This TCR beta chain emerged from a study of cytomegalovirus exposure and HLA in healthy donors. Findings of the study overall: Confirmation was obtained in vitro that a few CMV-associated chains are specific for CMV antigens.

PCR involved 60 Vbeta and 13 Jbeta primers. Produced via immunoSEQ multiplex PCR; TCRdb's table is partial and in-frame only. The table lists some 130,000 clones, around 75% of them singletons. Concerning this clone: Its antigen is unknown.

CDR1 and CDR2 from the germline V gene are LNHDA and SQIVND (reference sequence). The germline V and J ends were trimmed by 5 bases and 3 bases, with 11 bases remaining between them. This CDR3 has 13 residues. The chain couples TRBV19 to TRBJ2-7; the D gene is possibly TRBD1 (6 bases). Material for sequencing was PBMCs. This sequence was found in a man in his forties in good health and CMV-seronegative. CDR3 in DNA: TGTGCCAGTAGTCGGGACAAGCTCTACGAGCAGTACTTC. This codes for CASSRDKLYEQYF.